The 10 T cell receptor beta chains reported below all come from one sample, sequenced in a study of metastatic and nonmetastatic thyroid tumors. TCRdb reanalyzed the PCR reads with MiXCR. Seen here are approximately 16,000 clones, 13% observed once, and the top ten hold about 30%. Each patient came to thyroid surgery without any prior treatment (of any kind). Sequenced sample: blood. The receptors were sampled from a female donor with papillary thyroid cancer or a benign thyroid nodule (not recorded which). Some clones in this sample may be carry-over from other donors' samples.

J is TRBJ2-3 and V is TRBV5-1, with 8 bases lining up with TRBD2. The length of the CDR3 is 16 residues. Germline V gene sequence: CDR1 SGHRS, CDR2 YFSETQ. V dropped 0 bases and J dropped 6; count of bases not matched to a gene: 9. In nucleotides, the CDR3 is TGCGCCAGCAGCTTGGAGGTCAGCGGGGGTAGGGATACGCAGTATTTT. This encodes CASSLEVSGGRDTQYF.

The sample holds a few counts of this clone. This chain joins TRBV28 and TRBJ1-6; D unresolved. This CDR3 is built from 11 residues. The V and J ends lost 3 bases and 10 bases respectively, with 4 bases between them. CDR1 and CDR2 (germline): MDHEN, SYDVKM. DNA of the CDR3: TGTGCCAGCAGTTTCCTATCACCCCTCCACTTT. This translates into CASSFLSPLHF.

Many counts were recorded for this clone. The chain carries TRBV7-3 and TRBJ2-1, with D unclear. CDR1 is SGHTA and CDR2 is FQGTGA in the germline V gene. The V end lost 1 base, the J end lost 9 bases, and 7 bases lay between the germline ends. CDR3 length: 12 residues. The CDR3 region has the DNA TGTGCCAGCAGCTTAATGGACGGTGAGCAGTTCTTC. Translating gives CASSLMDGEQFF.

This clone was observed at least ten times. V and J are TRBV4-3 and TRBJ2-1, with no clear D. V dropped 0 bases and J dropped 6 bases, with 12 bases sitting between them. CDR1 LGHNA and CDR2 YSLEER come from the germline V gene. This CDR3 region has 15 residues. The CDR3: CASSQDLGETNEQFF. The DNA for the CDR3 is TGCGCCAGCAGCCAAGATTTGGGTGAAACCAATGAGCAGTTCTTC.

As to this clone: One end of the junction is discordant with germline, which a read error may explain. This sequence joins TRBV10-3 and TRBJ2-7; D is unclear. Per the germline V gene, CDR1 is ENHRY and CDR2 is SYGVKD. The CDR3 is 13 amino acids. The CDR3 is CAISVSVIYDQYF. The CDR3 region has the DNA TGTGCCATCAGTGTTTCCGTGATTTACGATCAGTACTTC.

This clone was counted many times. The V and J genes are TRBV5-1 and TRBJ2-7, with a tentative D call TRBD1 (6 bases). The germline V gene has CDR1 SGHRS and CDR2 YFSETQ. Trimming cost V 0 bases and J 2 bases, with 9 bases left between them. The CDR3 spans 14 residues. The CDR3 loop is CASSLGQATYEQYF. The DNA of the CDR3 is TGCGCCAGCAGCTTGGGACAGGCCACCTACGAGCAGTACTTC.

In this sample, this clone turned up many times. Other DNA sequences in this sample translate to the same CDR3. CDR3 DNA: TGTGCCAGCAGCCGAGACTACCCGAACACTGAAGCTTTCTTT. Translation: CASSRDYPNTEAFF. The gene calls are TRBV7-6 and TRBJ1-1; D not resolved. Per the germline V gene, CDR1 is SGHVS and CDR2 is FNYEAQ. V was shortened by 5 bases and J by 1 base, with 11 bases between the two germline ends. The CDR3 consists of 14 residues.

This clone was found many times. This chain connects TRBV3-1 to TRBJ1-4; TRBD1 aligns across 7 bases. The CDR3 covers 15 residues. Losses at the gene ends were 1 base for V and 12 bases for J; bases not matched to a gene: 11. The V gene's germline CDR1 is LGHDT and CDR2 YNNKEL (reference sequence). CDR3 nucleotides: TGTGCCAGCAGCCAAGCAGTCAGGGGGGAAGGGGAACTGTTTTTT. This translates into CASSQAVRGEGELFF.

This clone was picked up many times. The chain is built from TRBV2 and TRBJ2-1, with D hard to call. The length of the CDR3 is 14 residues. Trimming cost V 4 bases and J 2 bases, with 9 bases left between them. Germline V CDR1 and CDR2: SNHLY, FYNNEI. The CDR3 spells CASSAASPYNEQFF. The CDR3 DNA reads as TGTGCCAGCAGTGCGGCATCTCCCTACAATGAGCAGTTCTTC.

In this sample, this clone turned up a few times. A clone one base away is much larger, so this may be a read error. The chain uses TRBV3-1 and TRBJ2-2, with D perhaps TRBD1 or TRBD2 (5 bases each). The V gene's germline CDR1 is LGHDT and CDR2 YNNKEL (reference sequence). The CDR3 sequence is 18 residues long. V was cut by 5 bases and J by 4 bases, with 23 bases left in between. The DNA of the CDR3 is TGTGCCAGCAGCTCAGGGCGGGTGGGCCTCCGAGGCACCGGGGAGCTGTTTTTT. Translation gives CASSSGRVGLRGTGELFF.